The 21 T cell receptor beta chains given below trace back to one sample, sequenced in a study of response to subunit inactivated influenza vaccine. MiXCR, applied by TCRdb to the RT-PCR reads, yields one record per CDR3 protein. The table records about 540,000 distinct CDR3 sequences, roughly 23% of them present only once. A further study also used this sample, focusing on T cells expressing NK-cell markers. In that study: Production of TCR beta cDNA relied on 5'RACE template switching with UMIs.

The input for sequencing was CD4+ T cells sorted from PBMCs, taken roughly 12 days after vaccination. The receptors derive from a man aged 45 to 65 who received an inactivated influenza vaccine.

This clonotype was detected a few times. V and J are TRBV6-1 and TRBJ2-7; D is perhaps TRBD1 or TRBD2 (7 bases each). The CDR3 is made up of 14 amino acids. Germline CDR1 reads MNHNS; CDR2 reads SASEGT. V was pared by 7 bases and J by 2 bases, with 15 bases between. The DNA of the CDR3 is TGTGCCAGCACCAGGGGGGGGAATGCCTACGAGCAGTACTTC. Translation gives CASTRGGNAYEQYF.

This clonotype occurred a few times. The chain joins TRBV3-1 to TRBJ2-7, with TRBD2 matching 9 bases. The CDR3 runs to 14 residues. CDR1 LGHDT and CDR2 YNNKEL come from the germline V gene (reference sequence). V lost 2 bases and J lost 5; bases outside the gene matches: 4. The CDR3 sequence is CASSQQAGGDEQYF. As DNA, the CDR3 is TGTGCCAGCAGCCAACAAGCGGGAGGAGACGAGCAGTACTTC.

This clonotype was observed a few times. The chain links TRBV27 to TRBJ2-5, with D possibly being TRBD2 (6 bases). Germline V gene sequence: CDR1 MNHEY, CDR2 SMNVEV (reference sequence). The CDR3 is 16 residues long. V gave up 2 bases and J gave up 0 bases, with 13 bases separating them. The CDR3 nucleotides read TGTGCCAGCAGTTTAGGGCTAGCGAAAAACCAAGAGACCCAGTACTTC. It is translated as CASSLGLAKNQETQYF.

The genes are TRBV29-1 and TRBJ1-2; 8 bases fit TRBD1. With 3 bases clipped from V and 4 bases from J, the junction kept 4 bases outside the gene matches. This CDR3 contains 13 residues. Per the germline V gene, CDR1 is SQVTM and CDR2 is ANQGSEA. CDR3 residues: CSVDAGGGYGYTF. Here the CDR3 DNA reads TGCAGCGTTGATGCAGGGGGCGGCTATGGCTACACCTTC.

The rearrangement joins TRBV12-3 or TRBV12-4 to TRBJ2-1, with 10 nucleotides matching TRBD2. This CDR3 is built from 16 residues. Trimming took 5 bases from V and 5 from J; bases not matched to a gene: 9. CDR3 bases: TGTGCCAGCAGTCCTCGCATAGCGGGGGGTAACAATGAGCAGTTCTTC. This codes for CASSPRIAGGNNEQFF.

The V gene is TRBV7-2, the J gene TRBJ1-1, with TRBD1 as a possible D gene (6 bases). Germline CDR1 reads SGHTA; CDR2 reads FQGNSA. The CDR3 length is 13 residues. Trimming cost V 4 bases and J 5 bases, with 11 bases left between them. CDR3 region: CASSSGAETEAFF. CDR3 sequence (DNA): TGTGCCAGCAGCTCGGGGGCCGAGACTGAAGCTTTCTTT.

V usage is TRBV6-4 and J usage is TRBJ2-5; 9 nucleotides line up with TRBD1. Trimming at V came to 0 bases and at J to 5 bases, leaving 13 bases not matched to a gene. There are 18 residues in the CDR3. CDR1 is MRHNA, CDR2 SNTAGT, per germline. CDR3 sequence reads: CASSDSPGTGRQLETQYF. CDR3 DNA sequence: TGTGCCAGCAGTGACTCCCCCGGGACAGGGCGGCAGCTGGAGACCCAGTACTTC.

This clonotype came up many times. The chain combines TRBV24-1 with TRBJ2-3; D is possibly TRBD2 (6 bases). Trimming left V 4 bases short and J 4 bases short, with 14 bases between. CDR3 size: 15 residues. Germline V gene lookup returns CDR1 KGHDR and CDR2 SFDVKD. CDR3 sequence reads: CATSEKTSSADTQYF. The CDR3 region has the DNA TGTGCCACCAGTGAAAAGACTAGTTCGGCAGATACGCAGTATTTT.

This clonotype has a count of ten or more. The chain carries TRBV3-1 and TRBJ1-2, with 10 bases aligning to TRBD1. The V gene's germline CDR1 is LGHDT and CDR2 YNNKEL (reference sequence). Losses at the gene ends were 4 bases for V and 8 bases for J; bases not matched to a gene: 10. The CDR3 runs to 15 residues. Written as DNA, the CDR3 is TGTGCCAGCAGCCCACTACGGACAGGGGGGAACGGCTACACCTTC. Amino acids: CASSPLRTGGNGYTF.

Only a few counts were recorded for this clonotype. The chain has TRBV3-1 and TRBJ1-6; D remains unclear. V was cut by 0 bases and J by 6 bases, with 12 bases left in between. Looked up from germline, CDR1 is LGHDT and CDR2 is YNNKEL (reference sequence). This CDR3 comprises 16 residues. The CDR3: CASSQDGGRGNSPLHF. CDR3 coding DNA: TGTGCCAGCAGCCAAGACGGAGGGCGGGGTAATTCACCCCTCCACTTT.

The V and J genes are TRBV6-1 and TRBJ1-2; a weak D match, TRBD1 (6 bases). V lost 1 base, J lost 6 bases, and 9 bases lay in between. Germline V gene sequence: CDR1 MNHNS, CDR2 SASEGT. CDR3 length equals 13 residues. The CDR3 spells CASSEVGANGYTF. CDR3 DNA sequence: TGTGCCAGCAGTGAAGTGGGGGCGAATGGCTACACCTTC.

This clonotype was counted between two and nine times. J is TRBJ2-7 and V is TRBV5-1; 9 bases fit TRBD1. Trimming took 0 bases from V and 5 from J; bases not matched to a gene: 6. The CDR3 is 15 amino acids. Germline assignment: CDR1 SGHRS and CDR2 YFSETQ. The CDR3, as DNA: TGCGCCAGCAGCTTGGGGGGACAGGGTTTCGACGAGCAGTACTTC. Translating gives CASSLGGQGFDEQYF.

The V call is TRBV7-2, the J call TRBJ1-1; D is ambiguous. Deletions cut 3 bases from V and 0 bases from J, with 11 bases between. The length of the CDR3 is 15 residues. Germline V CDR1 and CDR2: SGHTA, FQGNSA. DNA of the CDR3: TGTGCCAGCAGCTTTTTTCTCGCCCTGAACACTGAAGCTTTCTTT. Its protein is CASSFFLALNTEAFF.

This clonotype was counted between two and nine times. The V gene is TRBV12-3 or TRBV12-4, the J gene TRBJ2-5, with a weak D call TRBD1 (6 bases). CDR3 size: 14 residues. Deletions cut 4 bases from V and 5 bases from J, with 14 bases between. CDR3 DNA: TGTGCCAGCAGTTCACAGGGTTTCGGGGAGACCCAGTACTTC. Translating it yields CASSSQGFGETQYF.

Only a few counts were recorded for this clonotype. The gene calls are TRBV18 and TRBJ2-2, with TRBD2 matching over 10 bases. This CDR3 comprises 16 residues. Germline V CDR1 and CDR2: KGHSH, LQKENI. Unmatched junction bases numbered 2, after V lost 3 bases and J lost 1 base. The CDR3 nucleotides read TGTGCCAGCTCACCGACTAGCGGGTTGAACACCGGGGAGCTGTTTTTT. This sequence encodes CASSPTSGLNTGELFF.

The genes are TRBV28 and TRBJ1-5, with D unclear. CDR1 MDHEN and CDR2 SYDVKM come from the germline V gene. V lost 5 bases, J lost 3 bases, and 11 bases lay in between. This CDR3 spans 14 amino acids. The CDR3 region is CASSQIPNNQPQHF. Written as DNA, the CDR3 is TGTGCCAGCAGTCAAATTCCTAACAATCAGCCCCAGCATTTT.

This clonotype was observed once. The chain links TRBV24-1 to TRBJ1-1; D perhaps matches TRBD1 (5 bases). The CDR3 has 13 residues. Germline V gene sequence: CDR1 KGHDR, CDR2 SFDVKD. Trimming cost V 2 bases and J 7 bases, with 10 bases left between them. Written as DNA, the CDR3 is TGTGCCACCAGTGATTATGGGGCCCGTGAAGCTTTCTTT. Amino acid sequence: CATSDYGAREAFF.

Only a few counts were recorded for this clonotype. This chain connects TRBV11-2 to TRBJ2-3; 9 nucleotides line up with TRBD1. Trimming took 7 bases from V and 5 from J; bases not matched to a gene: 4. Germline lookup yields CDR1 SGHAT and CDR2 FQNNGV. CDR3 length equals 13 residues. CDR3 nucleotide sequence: TGTGCCAGCACCCGGACAGGGGTAGATACGCAGTATTTT. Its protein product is CASTRTGVDTQYF.

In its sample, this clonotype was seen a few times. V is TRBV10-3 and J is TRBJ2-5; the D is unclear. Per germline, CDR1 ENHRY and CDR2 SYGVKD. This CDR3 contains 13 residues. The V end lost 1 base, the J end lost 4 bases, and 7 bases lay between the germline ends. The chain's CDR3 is CAISEFQRETQYF. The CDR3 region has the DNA TGTGCCATCAGTGAGTTCCAGAGAGAGACCCAGTACTTC.

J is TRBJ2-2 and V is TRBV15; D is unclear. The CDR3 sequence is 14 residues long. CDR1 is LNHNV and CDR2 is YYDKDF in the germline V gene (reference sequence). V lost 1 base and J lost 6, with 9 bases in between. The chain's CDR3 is CATSRGLGPGELFF. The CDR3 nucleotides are TGTGCCACCAGCAGAGGCCTAGGACCCGGGGAGCTGTTTTTT.

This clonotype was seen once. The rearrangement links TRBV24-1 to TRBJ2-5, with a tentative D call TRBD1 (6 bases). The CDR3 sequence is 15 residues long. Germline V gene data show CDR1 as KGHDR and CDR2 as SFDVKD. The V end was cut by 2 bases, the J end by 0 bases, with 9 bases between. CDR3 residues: CATSDWTAYQETQYF. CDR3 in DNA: TGTGCCACCAGTGATTGGACAGCGTACCAAGAGACCCAGTACTTC.